What follows is one TCR beta chain and its context. What it binds is unknown. The data are from a study of cytomegalovirus exposure and HLA in healthy donors. On the study more broadly: The 100 to 150 validation repertoires matched the 666 first-cohort repertoires in platform, a later analysis reported.

From germline, CDR1 is SNHLY and CDR2 FYNNEI. V lost 6 bases and J 3 bases, leaving 11 bases between the germline ends. CDR3 length equals 13 residues. These donors were members of the approximately 110-subject validation cohort, a group separate from the approximately 700-subject first cohort. Study results and caveats: Testing in vitro showed three CMV-associated chains specific for CMV antigens. It was found in a later analysis that first-cohort TCR clusters tended to co-occur in the approximately 130 validation repertoires.

The data were produced by immunoSEQ multiplex PCR, yet TCRdb's version contains in-frame clones alone and is incomplete. Found here are tens of thousands of clones, about 96% of them singletons; the top ten hold roughly 0.8%. The receptor was derived from a man between 18 and 35 years old in good health and CMV-seronegative. Specimen: PBMCs. The chain links TRBV2 to TRBJ1-2; D remains unclear. The CDR3 loop is CASSTLEDYGYTF. As DNA, the CDR3 is TGTGCCAGCAGCACCCTAGAGGACTATGGCTACACCTTC.